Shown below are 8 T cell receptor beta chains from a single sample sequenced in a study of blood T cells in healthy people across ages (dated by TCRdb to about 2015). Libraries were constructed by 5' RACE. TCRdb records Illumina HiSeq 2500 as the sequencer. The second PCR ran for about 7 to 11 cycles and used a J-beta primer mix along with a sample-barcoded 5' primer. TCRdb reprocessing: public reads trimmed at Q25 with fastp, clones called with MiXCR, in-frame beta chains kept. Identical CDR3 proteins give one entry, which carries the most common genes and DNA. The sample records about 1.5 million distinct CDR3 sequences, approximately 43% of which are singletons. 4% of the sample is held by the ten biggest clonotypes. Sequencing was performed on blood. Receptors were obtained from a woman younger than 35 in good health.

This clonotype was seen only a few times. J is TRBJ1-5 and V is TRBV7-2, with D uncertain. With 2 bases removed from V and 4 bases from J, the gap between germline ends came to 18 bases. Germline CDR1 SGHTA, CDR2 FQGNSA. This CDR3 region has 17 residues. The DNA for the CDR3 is TGTGCCAGCAGCTTATATTCTAGGGTCGGGCCGAATCAGCCCCAGCATTTT. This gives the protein CASSLYSRVGPNQPQHF.

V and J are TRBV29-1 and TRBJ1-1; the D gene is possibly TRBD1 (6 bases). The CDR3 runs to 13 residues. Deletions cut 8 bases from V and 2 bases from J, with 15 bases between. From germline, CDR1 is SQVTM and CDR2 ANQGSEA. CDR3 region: CSTTGTLNTEAFF. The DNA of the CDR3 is TGCAGCACGACCGGGACACTAAACACTGAAGCTTTCTTT.

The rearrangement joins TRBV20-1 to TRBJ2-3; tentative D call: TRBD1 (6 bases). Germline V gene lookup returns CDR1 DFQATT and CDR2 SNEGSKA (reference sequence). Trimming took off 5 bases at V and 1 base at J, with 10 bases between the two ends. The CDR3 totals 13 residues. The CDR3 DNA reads TGCAGTGCTTCGGACAGCCGCACAGATACGCAGTATTTT. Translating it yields CSASDSRTDTQYF.

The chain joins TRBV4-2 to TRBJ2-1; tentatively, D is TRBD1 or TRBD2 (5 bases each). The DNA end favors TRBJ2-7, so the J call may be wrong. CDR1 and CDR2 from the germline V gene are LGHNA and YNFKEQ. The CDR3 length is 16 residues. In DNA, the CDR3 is TGTGCCAGCAGCCAAGGGGACGTCTTATCCTACAATGAGCAGTACTTC. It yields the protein CASSQGDVLSYNEQYF.

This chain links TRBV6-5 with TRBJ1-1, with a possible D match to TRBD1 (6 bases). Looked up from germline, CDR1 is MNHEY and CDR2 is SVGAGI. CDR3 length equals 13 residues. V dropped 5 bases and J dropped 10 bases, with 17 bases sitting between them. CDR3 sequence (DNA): TGTGCCAGCAGTGACGGACCGGGACACAGAGCTTTCTTT. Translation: CASSDGPGHRAFF.

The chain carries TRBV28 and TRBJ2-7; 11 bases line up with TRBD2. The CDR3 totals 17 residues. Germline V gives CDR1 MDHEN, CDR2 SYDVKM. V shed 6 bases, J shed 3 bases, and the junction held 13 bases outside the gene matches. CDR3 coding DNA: TGTGCCAGCAGGCAGGATCACAGGGGGACTAGCGGCTACGAGCAGTACTTC. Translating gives CASRQDHRGTSGYEQYF.

The CDR3 DNA is TGTGCCATCAGTGAGTCGAGTTTCGGAGGTAGGGATACGCAGTATTTT. Its protein is CAISESSFGGRDTQYF. V and J are TRBV10-3 and TRBJ2-3, with D perhaps TRBD2 (5 bases). V dropped 0 bases and J dropped 6 bases, with 16 bases sitting between them. The CDR3 contains 16 residues. Germline V gene lookup returns CDR1 ENHRY and CDR2 SYGVKD.

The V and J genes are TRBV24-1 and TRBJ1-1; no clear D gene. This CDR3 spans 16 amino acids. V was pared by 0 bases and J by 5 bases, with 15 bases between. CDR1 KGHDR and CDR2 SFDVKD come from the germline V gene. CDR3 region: CATSDLNKGSSTEAFF. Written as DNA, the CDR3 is TGTGCCACCAGTGATTTGAATAAGGGAAGTAGTACTGAAGCTTTCTTT.